The rows below give T cell receptor beta chains drawn from one sample of a study of CDR3 diversity in severe acne. One entry per CDR3 protein, called by TCRdb with MiXCR from the PCR reads. The repertoire includes tens of thousands of distinct CDR3 sequences, under 65% of them detected once, and 14% sits in the top ten. The sample was blood. The receptor set was obtained from a male donor in good health, without acne. Both conserved end residues are part of each CDR3. The D gene is left open where the match is weak. Only part of the rows carry a size: once, few, many, or a class if the clone is expanded.

cdr3_nt | cdr3_aa | cdr3_length | j_call | clone_size | d_call | v_call
TGTGCCAGCAGTGACAACGGGGCAGCATATGGGACCCAGTACTTC | CASSDNGAAYGTQYF | 15 | TRBJ2-5 | . | . | TRBV6-1
TGCGCCAGCAGCGGGGGGGGGGAGGGAGGGAGTGAGCAGTTCTTC | CASSGGGEGGSEQFF | 15 | TRBJ2-1 | few | TRBD2 | TRBV5-1
TGCAGCGTTGGCCCAGGGGGCGACACCGGGGAGCTGTTTTTT | CSVGPGGDTGELFF | 14 | TRBJ2-2 | once | TRBD1 | TRBV29-1
TGTGCCAGCAGCTTAGGGGTCGGGTCGAACACCGGGGAGCTGTTTTTT | CASSLGVGSNTGELFF | 16 | TRBJ2-2 | few | . | TRBV7-8
TGCAGTGCTAGGGAGGGTTTTAATCAGCCCCAGCATTTT | CSAREGFNQPQHF | 13 | TRBJ1-5 | few | . | TRBV20-1
TGTGCCAGCACTACCGCCGACAGGGGTGGCGAGACCCAGTACTTC | CASTTADRGGETQYF | 15 | TRBJ2-5 | . | TRBD1 | TRBV2
TGTGCCAGCAGAGCCGCCGGGTCTAAGAATCAGCCCCAGCATTTT | CASRAAGSKNQPQHF | 15 | TRBJ1-5 | . | . | TRBV6-5
TGCAGCGTTGGAGGGACAGGGGGCGGCTTGGGTGAAGCTTTCTTT | CSVGGTGGGLGEAFF | 15 | TRBJ1-1 | many | TRBD1 | TRBV29-1
TGTGCCAGCAGTTACTGGAACACCGGGGAGCTGTTTTTT | CASSYWNTGELFF | 13 | TRBJ2-2 | many | . | TRBV6-5
TGTGCCAGCAGCTTGTCCGGGTCGGAGTCCTCCGAGCAGTACTTC | CASSLSGSESSEQYF | 15 | TRBJ2-7 | few | . | TRBV7-8
TGCAGTGCGACCGGGACAGGGGGAGAACAAGAGACCCAGTACTTC | CSATGTGGEQETQYF | 15 | TRBJ2-5 | . | TRBD1 | TRBV20-1
TGTGCCAGCAGCACCGGGACTAGCGATGATACGCAGTATTTT | CASSTGTSDDTQYF | 14 | TRBJ2-3 | . | TRBD2 | TRBV7-9
TGCAGCGTGTACGGAGATACGCAGTATTTT | CSVYGDTQYF | 10 | TRBJ2-3 | . | . | TRBV29-1
TGTGCCAGCCGGACGGGTTTGGGCTGGGGCGAACAAGCTTTCTTT | CASRTGLGWGEQAFF | 15 | TRBJ1-1 | . | . | TRBV2
TGCGCCAGCAGCTTCTCAGAGGGTTTAAATTCACCCCTCCACTTT | CASSFSEGLNSPLHF | 15 | TRBJ1-6 | . | . | TRBV7-8
TGTGCCAGCAGCAGCCACCGGGACGGACGATCCTCCTATGGCTACACCTTC | CASSSHRDGRSSYGYTF | 17 | TRBJ1-2 | many | . | TRBV5-8
TGTGCCACCAGTGATTCGGGACTAGCGGGCCGCCAAGAGACCCAGTACTTC | CATSDSGLAGRQETQYF | 17 | TRBJ2-5 | . | TRBD2 | TRBV25-1
TGTGCCACCAGTGATTACCGACAGGGAGACTATGGCTACACCTTC | CATSDYRQGDYGYTF | 15 | TRBJ1-2 | few | TRBD1 | TRBV24-1
TGTGCCACCAGCAGGATGGAGACGGGAGGCTACGAGCAGTACTTC | CATSRMETGGYEQYF | 15 | TRBJ2-7 | . | TRBD2 | TRBV15
TGTGCCAGCAGCTTAGGAGGCCTAAACTCCTACGAGCAGTACTTC | CASSLGGLNSYEQYF | 15 | TRBJ2-7 | . | . | TRBV7-9
TGTGCCAGCAGTCTCACAGTGTCTACTGGGACCCAGTACTTC | CASSLTVSTGTQYF | 14 | TRBJ2-5 | many | . | TRBV27
TGTGCCAGCAGCTTAGTTGGGGGAGACGAGCAGTACTTC | CASSLVGGDEQYF | 13 | TRBJ2-7 | . | . | TRBV7-2
TGTGCCACCAGGTCACATCCCTCCGCCGAGCAGTACTTC | CATRSHPSAEQYF | 13 | TRBJ2-7 | few | . | TRBV24-1
TGCAGTGCCCTAGGCGAGGTGAACACTGAAGCTTTCTTT | CSALGEVNTEAFF | 13 | TRBJ1-1 | . | . | TRBV20-1
TGTGCCACCAGTGATTTGAAGGGTTTGGCGGGCTACACCTTC | CATSDLKGLAGYTF | 14 | TRBJ1-2 | . | . | TRBV24-1
TGTGCCAGCAGTCCCACAGGACGGGCTAACTATGGCTACACCTTC | CASSPTGRANYGYTF | 15 | TRBJ1-2 | few | . | TRBV25-1
TGCAGTGCGAGGTCGGGACAGGGAGGAAAACTGTTTTTT | CSARSGQGGKLFF | 13 | TRBJ1-4 | many | TRBD1 | TRBV20-1
TGTGCCAGCAGCGTAGAATTTCAGTTCTCGTACAATGAGCAGTTCTTC | CASSVEFQFSYNEQFF | 16 | TRBJ2-1 | many | . | TRBV9
TGTGCCACCAGTGCTACCGCGAACACCGGGGAGCTGTTTTTT | CATSATANTGELFF | 14 | TRBJ2-2 | many | . | TRBV24-1
TGTGCCAGCAGCTTAGCGCTGGGTTTACTTGTAGGGACGGAGAACACTGAAGCTTTCTTT | CASSLALGLLVGTENTEAFF | 20 | TRBJ1-1 | many | . | TRBV7-9
TGCGCCAGCAGCCCAGGAGTGACTAATGAAAAACTGTTTTTT | CASSPGVTNEKLFF | 14 | TRBJ1-4 | once | . | TRBV4-1
TGTGCCAGCAGCTACGAAGCGGGGGGCTCCTACGAGCAGTACTTC | CASSYEAGGSYEQYF | 15 | TRBJ2-7 | medium-sized | TRBD2 | TRBV7-2
TGTGCCAGCAGCTCTTATTTCCTAGCGGGACACTCCTACGAGCAGTACTTC | CASSSYFLAGHSYEQYF | 17 | TRBJ2-7 | . | TRBD2 | TRBV7-9
TGCGCCAGCAGCCAAGCACCGGTCGTGTATGGCTACACCTTC | CASSQAPVVYGYTF | 14 | TRBJ1-2 | . | . | TRBV4-1
TGTGCCAGCAGTTTATTTGGGTGGGGGGAGCTGTTTTTT | CASSLFGWGELFF | 13 | TRBJ2-2 | many | . | TRBV27